This T cell receptor (beta chain) was captured by sequencing in a study of neurological immune-mediated disorders. Template-switch 5'RACE cDNA synthesis added a 10-nucleotide unique molecular identifier. TCRdb re-derived calls from the 5' RACE reads in MiXCR, one entry per CDR3 protein. The table has about 120,000 distinct CDR3 sequences, around 3% seen once. The sample holds many counts of this clonotype. The CDR3 totals 14 residues. V lost 4 bases, J lost 0 bases, and 7 bases lay in between. The material sequenced was PBMCs. The chain employs TRBV12-3 or TRBV12-4 and TRBJ2-4, with D possibly TRBD1 on 6 matching bases. The TCR was taken from a woman in her 30s with multiple sclerosis. The CDR3 region is CASSWGLAKNIQYF. The CDR3 region has the DNA TGTGCCAGCAGTTGGGGGCTAGCCAAAAACATTCAGTACTTC.